This is a list of T cell receptor beta chains from one sample in a study of neoadjuvant anti-PD-1 for oral cavity cancer. The table came from immunoSEQ multiplex PCR; TCRdb's copy has only in-frame clones and leaves some out. The data hold tens of thousands of clones, with approximately 27% observed a single time. The sample in question was tumor tissue, obtained after nivolumab (anti-PD-1) treatment. The origin of the receptors is a person aged 40 to 85 with oral cavity squamous cell carcinoma. Each CDR3 is given without its conserved first and last residue. Each record gives: J gene, CDR3 length, V gene, CDR3 protein.

>TRBJ2-2|11|TRBV29-1
SVGTESTGELF
>TRBJ1-2|8|TRBV21-1
ASSKEGYT
>TRBJ1-1|11|TRBV29-1
SGMGQANTEAF
>TRBJ2-2|12|TRBV6-6
ASSLYRDTGELF
>TRBJ2-6|15|TRBV9
ASSVGVGYSGANVLT
>TRBJ1-2|11|TRBV28
ASSSTELYGYT
>TRBJ1-1|11|TRBV10-3
AISESGTPEAF
>TRBJ2-3|11|TRBV7-9
ASSTIGADTQY
>TRBJ2-7|15|TRBV7-8
ASSPLAIAGSSYEQY
>TRBJ2-7|14|TRBV7-2
ASSLGASGTVYEQY
>TRBJ2-7|13|TRBV7-9
ASSQDRVGSYEQY
>TRBJ1-2|11|TRBV7-6
ASSSGQRHGYT
>TRBJ2-1|13|TRBV15
ATSSPGLAGNEQF
>TRBJ2-5|11|TRBV12-5
ASGLTGQGTQY
>TRBJ2-1|14|TRBV7-9
ASSWEGSLQWREQF
>TRBJ2-5|14|TRBV4-1
ASSQDRTEIQETQY
>TRBJ2-2|14|TRBV18
ASSPPGLRTTGELF
>TRBJ2-3|12|TRBV28
ASGGQGFSDTQY
>TRBJ2-7|12|TRBV19
ASSMAGGSYEQY
>TRBJ1-2|11|TRBV7-6
ASSPDSNYGYT
>TRBJ1-2|13|TRBV18
ASSPPGLVWAGYT
>TRBJ2-7|8|TRBV27
ASNSSGAG
>TRBJ1-3|13|TRBV7-9
ASSFQGVDGNTIY
>TRBJ1-6|13|TRBV19
ASSSNTGGNSPLH
>TRBJ2-2|13|TRBV6-1
ASSDYLRRPAELF
>TRBJ1-1|10|TRBV12-5
ASGLDGLGAF
>TRBJ1-2|13|TRBV30
AWAGTGTINYGYT
>TRBJ2-3|15|TRBV4-1
ASSQEGAGGRVDTQY
>TRBJ1-2|12|TRBV7-9
ASSPREGNYGYT
>TRBJ2-7|10|TRBV29-1
SVESAAYEQY
>TRBJ1-5|13|TRBV5-1
ASSQLGAPHQPQH
>TRBJ1-2|10|TRBV11-2
ASSLAGPGYT
>TRBJ2-7|14|TRBV5-3
ARSLLFGDRAGEQY
>TRBJ1-3|14|TRBV5-1
ASREGSASSGNTIY
>TRBJ2-7|11|TRBV27
ASISTRGGEQY
>TRBJ1-1|11|TRBV6-6
ASCTTGNTEAF
>TRBJ1-2|14|TRBV2
ASRTGTGASNYGYT
>TRBJ2-3|13|TRBV19
ASSMGSGGTDTQY
>TRBJ1-1|9|TRBV2
ASSANQRAF
>TRBJ2-3|11|TRBV30
AWSVLATDTQY
>TRBJ1-5|14|TRBV18
ASSLSGTGDLQPQH
>TRBJ2-3|11|TRBV5-1
ASSRAYTDTQY
>TRBJ1-2|11|TRBV15
ATSRVSLEGYT
>TRBJ1-5|11|TRBV6-1
ASRDTGIQPQH
>TRBJ1-1|11|TRBV7-6
ASSSDRGTEAF